The rows below give T cell receptor beta chains drawn from one sample of a study of T cell repertoires in cytomegalovirus infection. TCRdb independently ran MiXCR on the reads; one entry per CDR3 protein. The sample contains some 170,000 distinct CDR3 sequences, about 18% of which appear only once. The specimen was CD8+ T cells from PBMCs. These receptors were taken from a human donor in good health (CMV status not recorded). Some clones in this sample may be carry-over from other donors' samples. Each CDR3 is given with its conserved first and last residue. The D gene is left open where the match is weak. Clone size is stated in some rows and not others, as once, few, many or a class when expanded.

d_call j_call clone_size v_call cdr3_nt cdr3_aa
NA TRBJ1-2 many TRBV6-5 TGTGCCAGCAGTTCGGACAGCTCTAACTATGGCTACACCTTC CASSSDSSNYGYTF
NA TRBJ2-2 NA TRBV27 TGTGCCAGCAGCGATCCGGGACTCCTGAACACCGGGGAGCTGTTTTTT CASSDPGLLNTGELFF
NA TRBJ2-6 few TRBV11-2 TGTGCCAGCAGCTCCCCCCGCTCTGGGGCCAACGTCCTGACTTTC CASSSPRSGANVLTF
NA TRBJ1-2 NA TRBV6-2/TRBV6-3 TGTGCCAGCACCCCAACTGGATTCTATGGCTACACCTTC CASTPTGFYGYTF
TRBD1 TRBJ2-2 NA TRBV7-6 TGTGCCAGCAGCGCGGGACAGGTCCTCACCGGGGAGCTGTTTTTT CASSAGQVLTGELFF
NA TRBJ1-1 few TRBV4-1 TGCGCCAGCAGCTACCGGGACGGGAACCAAGCTTTCTTT CASSYRDGNQAFF
NA TRBJ2-7 NA TRBV12-3/TRBV12-4 TGTGCCAGCAGCTGGCGAGCGACGGGCCACGAGCAGTACTTC CASSWRATGHEQYF
NA TRBJ2-7 NA TRBV19 TGTGCCAGTAGCCCCGAAGGAGGGATTGCCTACGAGCAGTACTTC CASSPEGGIAYEQYF
NA TRBJ1-1 NA TRBV7-9 TGTGCCAGCAGCCCAGGTGCGTGGGAAGGGAACACTGAAGCTTTCTTT CASSPGAWEGNTEAFF
NA TRBJ2-3 once TRBV7-6 TGTGCCAGCAGCTTAGAAATTACGGGACCGGGATACACAGATACGCAGTATTTT CASSLEITGPGYTDTQYF
NA TRBJ2-7 many TRBV5-1 TGCGCCAGCAGAGGCAACTCCTACGAGCAGTACTTC CASRGNSYEQYF
TRBD1 TRBJ1-2 few TRBV27 TGTGCCAGCAGCAATTCAGGGGGCGACTATGGCTACACCTTC CASSNSGGDYGYTF
NA TRBJ1-1 many TRBV10-3 TGTGCCATCAGTGACCGGCAGGGATCTGGCACTGAAGCTTTCTTT CAISDRQGSGTEAFF
NA TRBJ1-4 NA TRBV7-2 TGTGCCTGCAGCTCCGGGATTCCAAGCCCCCGTGAAAAACTGTTTTTT CACSSGIPSPREKLFF
NA TRBJ2-7 NA TRBV6-6 TGTGCCAGCAGTCACGTTGTGGGGGAACCCTCCTACGAGCAGTACTTC CASSHVVGEPSYEQYF
NA TRBJ1-1 NA TRBV5-1 TGCGCCAGCAGCCCCACCGGACGGACCCCTACTGAAGCTTTCTTT CASSPTGRTPTEAFF
NA TRBJ1-1 NA TRBV14 TGTGCCAGCAGTCCCATCAGGGACACTGAAGCTTTCTTT CASSPIRDTEAFF
NA TRBJ2-6 few TRBV2 TGTGCCACGATCCGGGACGGAGAGGACTATACGTCCGCTTTTGGGGCCAACGTCCTGACTTTC CATIRDGEDYTSAFGANVLTF
NA TRBJ2-7 few TRBV4-1 TGCGCCAGCAGCCAAGCGGACATTGCCTACGAGCAGTACTTC CASSQADIAYEQYF
TRBD1 TRBJ2-6 NA TRBV7-8 TGTGCCAGCAGCTTAGCGGACAGGGCTACTGGGGCCAACGTCCTGACTTTC CASSLADRATGANVLTF
NA TRBJ2-3 few TRBV28 TGTGCCAGCAGTTTGTTGCGAGATACGCAGTATTTT CASSLLRDTQYF
NA TRBJ2-7 few TRBV6-2/TRBV6-3 TGTGCCAGCCGACCTTTCGGCGGATTCTCCTACGAGCAGTACTTC CASRPFGGFSYEQYF
TRBD1 TRBJ2-1 NA TRBV2 TGTGCCACCCGGGACAGGGGTAACAATGAGCAGTTCTTC CATRDRGNNEQFF
NA TRBJ2-3 few TRBV27 TGTGCCAGCTTCCCCTTAAGGGGGGGCCTGGTAACAGATACGCAGTATTTT CASFPLRGGLVTDTQYF
NA TRBJ1-1 few TRBV11-1 TGTGCCAGCAGCGGGATGTACACTGAAGCTTTCTTT CASSGMYTEAFF
NA TRBJ1-6 NA TRBV6-2/TRBV6-3 TGTGCCAGCAGTTACTCGACTTCACCCCTCCACTTT CASSYSTSPLHF
TRBD2 TRBJ2-1 many TRBV7-2 TGTGCCAGCAGCCTAAAGTGGGGCCTAGCGGGGCCTCGGAATGAGCAGTTCTTC CASSLKWGLAGPRNEQFF
TRBD2 TRBJ2-1 NA TRBV6-2/TRBV6-3 TGTGCCAGCAGTCTTCGGGGGGGCGTTGATGAGCAGTTCTTC CASSLRGGVDEQFF
TRBD2 TRBJ2-3 NA TRBV4-3 TGCGCCAGCAGCCAAGACGGACCTAGCGGGGGCACAGATACGCAGTATTTT CASSQDGPSGGTDTQYF
NA TRBJ2-1 NA TRBV28 TGTGCCAGCAGCTCCCTAAGGGTTTCGGCCTACAATGAGCAGTTCTTC CASSSLRVSAYNEQFF
NA TRBJ1-2 NA TRBV2 TGTGCCAGCAGTTTTGACGGAAGCTATAACTATGGCTACACCTTC CASSFDGSYNYGYTF
NA TRBJ2-7 many TRBV6-6 TGTGCCAGCAGTTACTGGATGACGGGCACGAGCTCCTACGAGCAGTACTTC CASSYWMTGTSSYEQYF
NA TRBJ2-1 few TRBV7-9 TGTGCCAGCAGCCCCCCGACTAGAGCCAATGAGCAGTTCTTC CASSPPTRANEQFF
NA TRBJ2-1 many TRBV5-6 TGTGCCAGCAGCCCGGCCGGGGGTCTAACCTACAATGAGCAGTTCTTC CASSPAGGLTYNEQFF
NA TRBJ2-6 few TRBV7-2 TGTGCCAGCAGCTTCCGACAATCCGGGGCCAACGTCCTGACTTTC CASSFRQSGANVLTF
TRBD1 TRBJ2-7 few TRBV28 TGTGCCAGCAGGCCTCCGGGACAGGGAGTCTACGAGCAGTACTTC CASRPPGQGVYEQYF
NA TRBJ1-5 few TRBV20-1 TGCAGTGCTAGAGCCACCGGATACAATCAGCCCCAGCATTTT CSARATGYNQPQHF
NA TRBJ2-3 many TRBV7-8 TGTGCCAGCAGCTTCGAGGACGGCACAGATACGCAGTATTTT CASSFEDGTDTQYF
TRBD1 TRBJ1-1 NA TRBV27 TGTGCCAGCAGCCGCGGACAGGTGGGCCGGAACACTGAAGTTTTCTTT CASSRGQVGRNTEVFF
NA TRBJ1-6 NA TRBV7-2 TGTGCCAGCAGCTTAGGCCCGACATCCTATAATTCACCCCTCCACTTT CASSLGPTSYNSPLHF
NA TRBJ1-1 NA TRBV20-1 TGCAGTGTCGAACCCGGAGGGCTGGGCACTGAAGCTTTCTTT CSVEPGGLGTEAFF
NA TRBJ2-7 NA TRBV29-1 TGCAGCGTTGAAGGGGTGAGCTACGAGCAGTACTTC CSVEGVSYEQYF
TRBD2 TRBJ2-1 NA TRBV12-5 TGTGCTAGTGTGGGCGGGGGGGGGCAGTTCTTC CASVGGGGQFF
NA TRBJ1-2 NA TRBV7-8 TGTGCCAGCAGCTTAGCGGGGCAGGGGCGGTATGGCTACACCTTC CASSLAGQGRYGYTF
NA TRBJ2-5 few TRBV12-3/TRBV12-4 TGTGCCAGCAGTTCCCCAGCGTCGGGAGCGGTTCAAGAGACCCAGTACTTC CASSSPASGAVQETQYF